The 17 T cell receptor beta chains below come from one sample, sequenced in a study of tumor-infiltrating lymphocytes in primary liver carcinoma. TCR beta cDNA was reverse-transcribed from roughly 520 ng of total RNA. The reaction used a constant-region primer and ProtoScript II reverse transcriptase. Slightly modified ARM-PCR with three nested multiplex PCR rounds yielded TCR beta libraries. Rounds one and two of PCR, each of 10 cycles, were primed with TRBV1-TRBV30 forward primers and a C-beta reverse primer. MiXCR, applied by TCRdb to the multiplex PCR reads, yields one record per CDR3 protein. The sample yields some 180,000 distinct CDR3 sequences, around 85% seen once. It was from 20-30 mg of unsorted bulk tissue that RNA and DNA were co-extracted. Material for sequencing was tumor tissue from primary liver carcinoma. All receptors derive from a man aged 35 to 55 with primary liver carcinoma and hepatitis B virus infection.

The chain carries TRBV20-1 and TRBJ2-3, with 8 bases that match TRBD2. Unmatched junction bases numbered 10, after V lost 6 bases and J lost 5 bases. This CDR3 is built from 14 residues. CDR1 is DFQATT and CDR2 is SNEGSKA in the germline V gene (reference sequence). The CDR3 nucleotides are TGCAGTGCCGTAAAGCGGGAGAGTAGAGATACGCAGTATTTT. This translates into CSAVKRESRDTQYF.

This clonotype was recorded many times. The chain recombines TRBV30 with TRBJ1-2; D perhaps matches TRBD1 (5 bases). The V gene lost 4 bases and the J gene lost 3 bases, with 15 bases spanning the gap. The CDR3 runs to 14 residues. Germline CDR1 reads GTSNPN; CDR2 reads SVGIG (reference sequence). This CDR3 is CAWTQGSKDYGYTF. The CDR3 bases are TGTGCCTGGACCCAGGGAAGCAAAGACTATGGCTACACCTTC.

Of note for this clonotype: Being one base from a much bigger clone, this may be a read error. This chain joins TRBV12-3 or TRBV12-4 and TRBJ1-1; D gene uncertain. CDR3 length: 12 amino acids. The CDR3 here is CASRYLTAEALF. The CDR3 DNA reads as TGTGCCAGCAGGTATTTGACGGCTGAAGCTCTCTTT.

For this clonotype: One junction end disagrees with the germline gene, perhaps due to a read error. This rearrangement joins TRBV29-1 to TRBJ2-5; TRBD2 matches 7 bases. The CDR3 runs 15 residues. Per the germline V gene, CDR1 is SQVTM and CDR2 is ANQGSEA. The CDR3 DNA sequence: TGCAGCCTTGAGGGACCCGGGAGGCTCCAAGAGACCCAATACTTC. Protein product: CSLEGPGRLQETQYF.

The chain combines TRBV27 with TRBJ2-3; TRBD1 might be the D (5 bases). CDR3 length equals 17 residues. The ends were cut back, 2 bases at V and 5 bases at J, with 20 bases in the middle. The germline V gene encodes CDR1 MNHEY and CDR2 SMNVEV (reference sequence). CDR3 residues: CASSLDIPPGIIDTQYF. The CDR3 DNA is TGTGCCAGCAGTTTAGATATCCCCCCAGGGATCATAGATACGCAGTATTTT.

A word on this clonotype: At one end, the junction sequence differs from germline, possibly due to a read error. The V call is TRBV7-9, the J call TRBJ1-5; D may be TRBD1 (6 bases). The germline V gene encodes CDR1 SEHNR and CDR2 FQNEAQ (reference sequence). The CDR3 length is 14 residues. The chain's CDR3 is CASRLPGHNQPQHF. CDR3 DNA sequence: TGTGCCAGCAGATTACCGGGACACAATCAACCCCAGCATTTT.

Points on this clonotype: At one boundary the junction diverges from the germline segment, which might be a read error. The CDR3 here is CSVGPNGRDEQYF. CDR3 bases: TGCAGTGTTGGTCCTAACGGGAGGGACGAGCAGTACTTC. The V and J genes are TRBV29-1 and TRBJ2-7, with 8 positions matching TRBD2. The CDR3 totals 13 residues. CDR1 and CDR2 (germline): SQVTM, ANQGSEA.

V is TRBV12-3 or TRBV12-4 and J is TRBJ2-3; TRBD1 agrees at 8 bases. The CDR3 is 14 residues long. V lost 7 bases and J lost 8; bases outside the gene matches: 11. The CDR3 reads CASMEGTGCGTQYF. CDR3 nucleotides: TGTGCCAGCATGGAGGGGACAGGTTGTGGTACGCAGTATTTT.

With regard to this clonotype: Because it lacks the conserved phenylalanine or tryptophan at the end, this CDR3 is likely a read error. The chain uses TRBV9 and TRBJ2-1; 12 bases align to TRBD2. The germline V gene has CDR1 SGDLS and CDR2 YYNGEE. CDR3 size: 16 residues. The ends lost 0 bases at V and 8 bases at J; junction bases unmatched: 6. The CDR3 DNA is TGTGCCAGCAGCGTAGTAGCTAGCGGGAGGGGGGATGAGCAGTTCCTC. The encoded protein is CASSVVASGRGDEQFL.

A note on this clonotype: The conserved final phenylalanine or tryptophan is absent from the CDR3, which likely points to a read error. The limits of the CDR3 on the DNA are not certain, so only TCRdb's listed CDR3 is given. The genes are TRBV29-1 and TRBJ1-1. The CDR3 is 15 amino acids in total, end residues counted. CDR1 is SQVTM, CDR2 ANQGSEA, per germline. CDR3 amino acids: CSVKAGWGMNTETVV.

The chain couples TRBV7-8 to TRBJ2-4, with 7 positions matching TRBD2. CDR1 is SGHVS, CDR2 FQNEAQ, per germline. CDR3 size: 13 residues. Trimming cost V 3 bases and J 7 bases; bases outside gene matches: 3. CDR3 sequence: CASSFAGENIQYF. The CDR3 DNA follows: TGTGCCAGCAGCTTTGCGGGAGAGAACATTCAGTACTTC.

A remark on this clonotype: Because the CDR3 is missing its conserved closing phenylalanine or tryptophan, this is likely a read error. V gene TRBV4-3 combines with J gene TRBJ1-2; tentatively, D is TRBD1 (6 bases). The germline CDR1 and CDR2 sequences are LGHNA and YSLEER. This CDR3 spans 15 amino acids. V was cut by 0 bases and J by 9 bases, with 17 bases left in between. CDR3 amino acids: CASSQDTRGPHSYTV. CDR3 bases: TGCGCCAGCAGCCAAGATACGCGGGGGCCTCATAGCTACACCGTC.

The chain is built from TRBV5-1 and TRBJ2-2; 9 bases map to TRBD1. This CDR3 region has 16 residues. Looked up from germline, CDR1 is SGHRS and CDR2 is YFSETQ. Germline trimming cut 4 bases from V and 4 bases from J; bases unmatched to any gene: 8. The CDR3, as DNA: TGCGCCAGCAGCATGTCCTGGACAGGGGCCACCGGGGAGCTGTTTTTT. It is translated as CASSMSWTGATGELFF.

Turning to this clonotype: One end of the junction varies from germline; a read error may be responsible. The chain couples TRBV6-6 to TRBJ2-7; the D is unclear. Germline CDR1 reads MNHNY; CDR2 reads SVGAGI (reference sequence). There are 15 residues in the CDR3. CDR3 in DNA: TGTACCAGCAGTTACTCGTCGGCGGCTCCCTACGAACAGTACTTC. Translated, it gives CTSSYSSAAPYEQYF.

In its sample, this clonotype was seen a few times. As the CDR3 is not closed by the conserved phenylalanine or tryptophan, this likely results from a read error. CDR3 in DNA: TGTGCCAGCAGCCAGGATGGCGAAGATACGCAGTATTAT. It codes for CASSQDGEDTQYY. This chain uses TRBV14 with TRBJ2-3; no definite D call. CDR3 size: 13 residues. The germline V and J ends were trimmed by 3 bases and 5 bases, with 9 bases remaining between them. Germline V gives CDR1 SGHDN, CDR2 FVKESK.

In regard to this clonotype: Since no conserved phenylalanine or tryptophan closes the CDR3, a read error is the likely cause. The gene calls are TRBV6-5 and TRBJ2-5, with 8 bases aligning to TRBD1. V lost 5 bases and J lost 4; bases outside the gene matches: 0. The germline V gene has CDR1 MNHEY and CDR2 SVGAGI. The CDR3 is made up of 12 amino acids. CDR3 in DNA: TGTGCCAGCAGTACAGGGGGAGAGACCCAGTACCTC. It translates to CASSTGGETQYL.

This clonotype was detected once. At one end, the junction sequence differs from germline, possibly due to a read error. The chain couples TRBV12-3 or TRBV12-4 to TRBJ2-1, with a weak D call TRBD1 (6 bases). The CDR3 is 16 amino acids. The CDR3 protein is CASSKRDNYLRNEQLF. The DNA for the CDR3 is TGTGCCAGCAGTAAACGGGACAATTATCTCCGGAATGAGCAGTTATTC.